Here is one TCR beta chain with its context. The CDR3 contains 15 residues. Germline loops: CDR1 SGHTA, CDR2 FQGNSA. Deletions cut 4 bases from V and 2 bases from J, with 15 bases between. The data were produced by immunoSEQ multiplex PCR, yet TCRdb's version contains in-frame clones alone and is incomplete. The repertoire holds about 150,000 clones, roughly nine tenths seen once, with about 5.5% in the top ten. This sample is part of a study of T cell responses to AZD1222 COVID-19 vaccine. The sample here was peripheral blood, taken on day 0 of MenACWY control vaccination. The sequence derives from an adult in good health. The rearrangement links TRBV7-2 to TRBJ2-7; D might be TRBD1 (6 bases). Written as DNA, the CDR3 is TGTGCCAGCAGCTGGGGGCGCGTTCCCCCCTACGAGCAGTACTTC. Translation gives CASSWGRVPPYEQYF.